These 5 T cell receptor beta chains came from one sample sequenced in a study of blood T cell repertoires in COVID-19. Data came from immunoSEQ multiplex PCR; TCRdb stores just in-frame clones and leaves some out. The table shows about 81,000 clones, with around three quarters occurring only once. Sequencing used peripheral blood. These receptors were obtained from a woman aged 45 to 65 with acute or convalescent COVID-19.

The J gene is TRBJ1-3, the V gene TRBV14; 8 nucleotides line up with TRBD1. This CDR3 has 14 amino acids. Germline CDR1 SGHDN, CDR2 FVKESK. The J segment lost 4 bases and the V segment lost 7 bases, leaving 6 bases of the junction unmatched. CDR3 sequence reads: CASNPGTGGNTIYF. As DNA, the CDR3 is TGTGCCAGCAACCCCGGGACAGGAGGAAACACCATATATTTT.

The gene calls are TRBV19 and TRBJ2-5; D ambiguous. The CDR3 has 15 residues. Trimming took off 3 bases at V and 2 bases at J, with 13 bases between the two ends. The germline V gene encodes CDR1 LNHDA and CDR2 SQIVND (reference sequence). The CDR3 loop is CASSISQNPQETQYF. The CDR3 region has the DNA TGTGCCAGTAGTATTTCGCAGAACCCGCAAGAGACCCAGTACTTC.

The chain couples TRBV6-5 to TRBJ1-1; the D gene is possibly TRBD1 (6 bases). The CDR3 is made up of 13 amino acids. Germline V gives CDR1 MNHEY, CDR2 SVGAGI. V shed 1 base and J shed 5 bases, with 8 bases lying between them. The CDR3 region is CASSYLGATEAFF. CDR3 DNA: TGTGCCAGCAGTTACTTGGGGGCAACTGAAGCTTTCTTT.

The chain recombines TRBV7-3 with TRBJ1-2, with 9 bases identical to TRBD1. After removal of 5 bases from V and 8 bases from J, the junction contained 15 bases not matched to a gene. In germline, CDR1 is SGHTA, CDR2 FQGTGA. The CDR3 has 16 amino acids. The CDR3 nucleotides read TGTGCCAGCAGCCCAGGACAGGGGCCAATTTATGGCGGCTACACCTTC. The encoded protein is CASSPGQGPIYGGYTF.

The chain has TRBV5-1 and TRBJ1-3; TRBD1 matches 9 bases. V dropped 4 bases and J dropped 3; count of bases not matched to a gene: 8. The length of the CDR3 is 16 residues. Germline CDR1 SGHRS, CDR2 YFSETQ. The CDR3 nucleotides are TGCGCCAGCAGCGTAGGACAGGGGAATTTTGGAAACACCATATATTTT. Translating it yields CASSVGQGNFGNTIYF.